The rows below give T cell receptor beta chains drawn from one sample of a study of blood T cells in healthy people across ages. TCRdb called the 5' RACE reads again in MiXCR, with one record for every CDR3 protein. The sample has 730,000 or so distinct CDR3 sequences; approximately 39% are singletons. The sequenced sample consisted of blood. The receptors derive from an older woman in good health. The CDR3 runs from the conserved cysteine through the conserved F or W. Each record gives: D gene, clone size, J gene, V gene, CDR3 protein, CDR3 DNA. A D gene is named only where the DNA matches it firmly. Size is stated for part of the rows, as once, few or many counts, or as a class when the clone is expanded.

TRBD2	few	TRBJ2-1	TRBV13	CASTMGLGGYEQFF	TGTGCCAGCACCATGGGACTAGGGGGGTATGAGCAGTTCTTC
TRBD2	.	TRBJ2-7	TRBV9	CASSVVLAGVDEQYF	TGTGCCAGCAGCGTAGTACTAGCGGGAGTCGATGAGCAGTACTTC
.	.	TRBJ2-3	TRBV3-1	CASSRGVSGGTDTQYF	TGTGCCAGCAGCAGGGGAGTGTCAGGGGGCACAGATACGCAGTATTTT
TRBD2	many	TRBJ2-7	TRBV7-2	CASSLRAGGLGSDEQYF	TGTGCCAGCAGCTTACGAGCGGGAGGCCTCGGTTCGGACGAGCAGTACTTC
.	.	TRBJ2-1	TRBV12-3/TRBV12-4	CASTTSWQLNYNEQFF	TGTGCCAGCACCACCTCGTGGCAGTTAAATTACAATGAGCAGTTCTTC
TRBD1	.	TRBJ1-1	TRBV6-2/TRBV6-3	CASSYPWTGEVEAFF	TGTGCCAGCAGTTACCCCTGGACAGGGGAAGTTGAAGCTTTCTTT
TRBD1	.	TRBJ1-2	TRBV28	CASSGQGAYGYTF	TGTGCCAGCAGTGGGCAGGGGGCATATGGCTACACCTTC
.	few	TRBJ1-1	TRBV12-3/TRBV12-4	CASRYGTANTEAFF	TGTGCCAGCAGGTATGGGACGGCGAACACTGAAGCTTTCTTT
.	few	TRBJ2-4	TRBV12-3/TRBV12-4	CASSLGPGRGKNIQYF	TGTGCCAGCAGTTTAGGGCCGGGGCGAGGGAAAAACATTCAGTACTTC
.	.	TRBJ1-3	TRBV29-1	CSVGRGTGNTIYF	TGCAGCGTTGGGAGGGGGACTGGAAACACCATATATTTT
.	.	TRBJ2-2	TRBV3-1	CASSRRGSDSGELFF	TGTGCCAGCAGCCGCCGTGGGAGCGATTCGGGGGAGCTGTTTTTT
TRBD2	.	TRBJ2-1	TRBV7-9	CASSYLAGGPKFEQFF	TGTGCCAGCAGCTACCTAGCGGGAGGGCCCAAATTTGAGCAGTTCTTC
.	.	TRBJ1-5	TRBV15	CATSRDRGFSNQPQHF	TGTGCCACCAGCAGAGATCGCGGGTTTAGCAATCAGCCCCAGCATTTT
TRBD2	few	TRBJ2-4	TRBV3-1	CASSSGLAEVREQYF	TGTGCCAGCAGCTCCGGACTAGCAGAGGTGCGGGAGCAGTACTTC
.	once	TRBJ2-7	TRBV12-3/TRBV12-4	CASSLARLWNSYERYF	TGTGCCAGCAGTTTAGCCAGACTCTGGAACTCCTACGAGCGGTACTTC
.	.	TRBJ2-1	TRBV9	CAGSVDGMRRQFF	TGTGCCGGCAGCGTAGATGGGATGAGACGGCAGTTCTTC
TRBD1	many	TRBJ2-3	TRBV7-2	CASSFDRGRTDTQYF	TGTGCCAGCAGCTTCGACAGGGGGCGCACAGATACGCAGTATTTT
.	.	TRBJ1-2	TRBV6-2/TRBV6-3	CASSSPAAPAVYYGYTF	TGTGCCAGCAGTTCCCCGGCGGCACCCGCGGTTTACTATGGCTACACCTTC
.	many	TRBJ2-5	TRBV5-1	CASRQGTETQYF	TGCGCCAGCCGCCAGGGTACGGAGACCCAGTACTTC
TRBD2	.	TRBJ2-7	TRBV6-1	CASSPGGLAGNFRFYEQYF	TGTGCCAGCAGTCCGGGGGGACTAGCGGGAAACTTCCGATTCTACGAGCAGTACTTC
.	.	TRBJ1-6	TRBV27	CASSLSGNHNSPLHF	TGTGCCAGCAGTTTATCAGGGAACCATAATTCACCCCTCCACTTT
TRBD2	.	TRBJ2-5	TRBV27	CASSWGDYQYNEQYF	TGTGCCAGCAGTTGGGGGGACTACCAATACAATGAGCAGTACTTC
.	few	TRBJ2-3	TRBV20-1	CSALLAGTDTQYF	TGCAGTGCCCTCCTTGCAGGGACAGATACGCAGTATTTT
.	.	TRBJ2-1	TRBV7-3	CASSRLGQPNEQFF	TGTGCCAGCAGCCGACTCGGACAGCCCAATGAGCAGTTCTTC
.	few	TRBJ2-1	TRBV12-3/TRBV12-4	CASADWANEQFF	TGTGCCAGCGCCGACTGGGCCAATGAGCAGTTCTTC
.	.	TRBJ2-5	TRBV20-1	CSASKAVDYNEQYF	TGCAGTGCTAGTAAAGCGGTGGACTACAATGAGCAGTACTTC
.	.	TRBJ2-2	TRBV2	CASKLEYGTNTGELFF	TGTGCCAGCAAGTTGGAGTACGGGACCAACACCGGGGAGCTGTTTTTT
.	few	TRBJ2-7	TRBV5-4	CASSFDVNEQYF	TGTGCCAGCAGCTTCGACGTCAACGAGCAGTACTTC
.	.	TRBJ2-3	TRBV27	CASSLYRENPDTQYF	TGTGCCAGCAGTTTATACAGGGAGAACCCAGATACGCAGTATTTT